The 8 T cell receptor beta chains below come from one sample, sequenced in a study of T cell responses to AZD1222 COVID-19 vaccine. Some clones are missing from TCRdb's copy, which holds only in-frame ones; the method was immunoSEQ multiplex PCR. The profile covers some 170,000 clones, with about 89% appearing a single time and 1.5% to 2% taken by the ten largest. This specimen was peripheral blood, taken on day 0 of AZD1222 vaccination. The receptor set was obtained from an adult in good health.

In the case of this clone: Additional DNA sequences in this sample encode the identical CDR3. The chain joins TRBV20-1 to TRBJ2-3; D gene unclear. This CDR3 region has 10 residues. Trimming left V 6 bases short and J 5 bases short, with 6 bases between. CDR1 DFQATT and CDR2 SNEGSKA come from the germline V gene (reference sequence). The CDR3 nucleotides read TGCAGTGCGAGTGGAGATACGCAGTATTTT. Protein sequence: CSASGDTQYF.

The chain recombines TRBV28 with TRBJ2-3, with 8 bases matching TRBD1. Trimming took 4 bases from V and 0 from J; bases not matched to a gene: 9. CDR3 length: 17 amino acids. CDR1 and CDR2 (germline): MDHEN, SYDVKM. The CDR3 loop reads CASSSALRGRSTDTQYF. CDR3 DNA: TGTGCCAGCAGTTCAGCACTCAGGGGGCGCAGCACAGATACGCAGTATTTT.

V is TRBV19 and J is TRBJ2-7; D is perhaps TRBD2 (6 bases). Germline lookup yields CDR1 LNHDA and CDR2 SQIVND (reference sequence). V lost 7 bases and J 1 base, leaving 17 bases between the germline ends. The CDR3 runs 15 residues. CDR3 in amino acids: CASTRSNRGSYEQYF. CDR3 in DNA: TGTGCCAGTACCCGTTCCAACCGGGGGTCCTACGAGCAGTACTTC.

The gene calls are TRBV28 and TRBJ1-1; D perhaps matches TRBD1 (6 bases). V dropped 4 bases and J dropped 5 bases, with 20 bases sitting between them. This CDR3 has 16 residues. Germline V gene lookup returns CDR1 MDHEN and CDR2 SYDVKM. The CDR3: CASSSVSDRLRTEAFF. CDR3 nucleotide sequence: TGTGCCAGCAGTTCCGTCAGCGACAGGCTGAGGACTGAAGCTTTCTTT.

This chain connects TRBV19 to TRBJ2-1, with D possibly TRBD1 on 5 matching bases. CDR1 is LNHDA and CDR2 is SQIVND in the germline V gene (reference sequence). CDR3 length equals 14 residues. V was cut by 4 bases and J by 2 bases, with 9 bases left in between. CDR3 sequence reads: CASSTRTTYNEQFF. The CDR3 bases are TGTGCCAGTAGTACCCGGACAACCTACAATGAGCAGTTCTTC.

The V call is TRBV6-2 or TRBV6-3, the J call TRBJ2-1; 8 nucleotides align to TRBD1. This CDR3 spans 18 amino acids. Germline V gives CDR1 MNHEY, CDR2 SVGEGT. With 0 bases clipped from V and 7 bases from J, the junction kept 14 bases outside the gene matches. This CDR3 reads CASSYSRGAGGAGNEQFF. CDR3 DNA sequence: TGTGCCAGCAGTTACTCACGCGGGGCAGGGGGCGCTGGGAATGAGCAGTTCTTC.

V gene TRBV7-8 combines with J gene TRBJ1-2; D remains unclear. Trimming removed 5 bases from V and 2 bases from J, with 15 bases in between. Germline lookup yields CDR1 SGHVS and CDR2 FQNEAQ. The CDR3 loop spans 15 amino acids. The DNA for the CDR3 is TGTGCCAGCAGCCCGATGGGGATGGCAAACTATGGCTACACCTTC. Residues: CASSPMGMANYGYTF.

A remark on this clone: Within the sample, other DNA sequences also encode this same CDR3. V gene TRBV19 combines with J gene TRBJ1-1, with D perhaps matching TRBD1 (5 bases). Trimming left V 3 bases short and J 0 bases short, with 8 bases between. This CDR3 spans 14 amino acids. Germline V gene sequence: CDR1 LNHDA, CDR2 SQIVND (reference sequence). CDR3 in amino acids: CASSITGVNTEAFF. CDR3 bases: TGTGCCAGTAGTATTACGGGGGTGAACACTGAAGCTTTCTTT.